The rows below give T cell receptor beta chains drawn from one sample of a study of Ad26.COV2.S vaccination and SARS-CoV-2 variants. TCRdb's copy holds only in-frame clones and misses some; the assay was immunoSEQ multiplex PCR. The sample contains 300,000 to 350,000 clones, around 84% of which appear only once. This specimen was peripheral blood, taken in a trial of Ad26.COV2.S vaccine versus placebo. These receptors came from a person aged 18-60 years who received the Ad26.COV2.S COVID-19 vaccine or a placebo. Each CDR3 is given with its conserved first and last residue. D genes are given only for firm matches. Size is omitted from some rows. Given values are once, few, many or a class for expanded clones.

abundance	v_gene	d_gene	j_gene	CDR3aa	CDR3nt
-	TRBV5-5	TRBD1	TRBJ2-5	CASSGSQGRETQYF	TGTGCCAGCAGCGGATCACAGGGGCGAGAGACCCAGTACTTC
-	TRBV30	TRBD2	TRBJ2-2	CARARGTTGELFF	TGTGCCAGGGCGCGGGGGACCACCGGGGAGCTGTTTTTT
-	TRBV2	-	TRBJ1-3	CASMISGNTIYF	TGTGCCAGCATGATCTCTGGAAACACCATATATTTT
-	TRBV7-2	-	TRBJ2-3	CASSYFGGDTQYF	TGTGCCAGCAGCTATTTCGGGGGAGATACGCAGTATTTT
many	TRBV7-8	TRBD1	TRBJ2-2	CASSPQTGRRPANTGELFF	TGTGCCAGCAGCCCTCAGACAGGGCGGCGCCCAGCGAACACCGGGGAGCTGTTTTTT
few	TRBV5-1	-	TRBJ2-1	CASSVGHQTYNEQFF	TGCGCCAGCAGCGTAGGACACCAAACGTACAATGAGCAGTTCTTC
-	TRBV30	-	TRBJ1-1	CAWSVLGLDTEAFF	TGTGCCTGGAGTGTATTGGGGCTCGACACTGAAGCTTTCTTT
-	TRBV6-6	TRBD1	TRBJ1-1	CASRHDRTGLHTEAFF	TGTGCCAGCAGGCATGACCGGACAGGGCTTCACACTGAAGCTTTCTTT
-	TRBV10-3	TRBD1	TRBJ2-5	CAIGTDQETQYF	TGTGCCATCGGGACAGATCAAGAGACCCAGTACTTC
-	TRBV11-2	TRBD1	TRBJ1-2	CASSLADRGLDGYTF	TGTGCCAGCAGCTTAGCGGACAGGGGGCTGGATGGCTACACCTTC
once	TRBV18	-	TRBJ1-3	CASSFQTAESGNTIYF	TGTGCCAGCTCATTCCAGACAGCCGAGTCTGGAAACACCATATATTTT
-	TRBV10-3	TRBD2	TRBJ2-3	CAISEVSSGGFGTQYF	TGTGCCATCAGTGAGGTGTCTAGCGGGGGTTTTGGTACGCAGTATTTT
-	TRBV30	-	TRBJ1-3	CAWGSGDGNTIYF	TGTGCCTGGGGGTCAGGGGATGGAAACACCATATATTTT
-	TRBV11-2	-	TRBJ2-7	CASSSPEAGRYEQYF	TGTGCCAGCAGCTCTCCCGAGGCCGGTAGGTACGAGCAGTACTTC
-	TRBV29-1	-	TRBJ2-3	CSGGGTDQYTQYF	TGCAGCGGCGGGGGGACAGACCAGTATACGCAGTATTTT
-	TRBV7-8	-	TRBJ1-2	CASSLGWLSTGYTF	TGTGCCAGCAGCTTAGGCTGGTTAAGCACTGGCTACACCTTC
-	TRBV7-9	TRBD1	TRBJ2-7	CASSLGTGREQYF	TGTGCCAGCAGCTTAGGGACAGGGAGGGAGCAGTACTTC
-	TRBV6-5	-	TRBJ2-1	CASSYSPSSYNEQFF	TGTGCCAGCAGTTATAGTCCAAGCTCCTACAATGAGCAGTTCTTC